These 5 T cell receptor beta chains were all obtained from the same sample, sequenced in a study of blood T cell repertoires in COVID-19. The data were produced by immunoSEQ multiplex PCR, yet TCRdb's version contains in-frame clones alone and is incomplete. The top ten hold about 2.5% of the sample, which has approximately 220,000 clones, 80% to 90% seen once. Sequenced sample: peripheral blood. The receptor set was obtained from a woman aged 40 to 50 with active or convalescent COVID-19.

The V and J genes are TRBV19 and TRBJ1-1; D ambiguous. The CDR3 covers 13 residues. The ends were cut back, 4 bases at V and 11 bases at J, with 17 bases in the middle. Germline V CDR1 and CDR2: LNHDA, SQIVND (reference sequence). The CDR3 DNA reads TGTGCCAGTAGTACCTACTCGAGGGCGGAGGCTTTCTTT. It is translated as CASSTYSRAEAFF.

This clone has more than one count but fewer than ten. J is TRBJ2-2 and V is TRBV25-1; TRBD2 might be the D (7 bases). The CDR3 has 14 residues. CDR1 is MGHDK, CDR2 SYGVNS, per germline. Trimming took 5 bases from V and 6 from J, leaving 13 bases between them. CDR3 sequence (DNA): TGTGCCAGCAGTCCGACGCGGGGGCCCGGGGAGCTGTTTTTT. Translating it yields CASSPTRGPGELFF.

The chain joins TRBV29-1 to TRBJ2-7, with D tentatively TRBD1 (5 bases). Germline V gives CDR1 SQVTM, CDR2 ANQGSEA. V lost 2 bases and J 1 base, leaving 15 bases between the germline ends. CDR3 length: 15 residues. DNA for the CDR3: TGCAGCGTTGAAACCGGGCAGGGCATTTCCTACGAGCAGTACTTC. Translation: CSVETGQGISYEQYF.

This rearrangement joins TRBV24-1 to TRBJ2-1; 7 bases fit TRBD2. Germline V gives CDR1 KGHDR, CDR2 SFDVKD. V shed 9 bases, J shed 4 bases, and the junction held 8 bases outside the gene matches. This CDR3 has 14 amino acids. CDR3: CATQFSGNYNEQFF. The DNA for the CDR3 is TGTGCCACCCAATTCAGCGGGAATTACAATGAGCAGTTCTTC.

V gene TRBV18 combines with J gene TRBJ1-5; tentatively, D is TRBD1 (6 bases). Germline-derived CDR1 and CDR2 are KGHSH and LQKENI. With 6 bases removed from V and 2 bases from J, the gap between germline ends came to 14 bases. This CDR3 has 15 amino acids. CDR3 nucleotide sequence: TGTGCCAGCTCCCCGATCCCAGGGGGCAATCAGCCCCAGCATTTT. Translation gives CASSPIPGGNQPQHF.